The text below deals with one TCR beta chain. Its specificity is not known. This record comes from a study of blood T cells in healthy people across ages. V gave up 2 bases and J gave up 8 bases, with 13 bases separating them. Looked up from germline, CDR1 is MNHEY and CDR2 is SVGEGT. The CDR3 extends over 14 amino acids. Findings of the study overall: Diversity estimates drawn from one million T cells were deemed underestimates.

Together with a sample-barcoded 5' primer, a J-beta primer mix was included in a second PCR lasting roughly 6 to 12 cycles. Sequencing recovered at least 2.5 million CDR3-containing paired-end reads from each sample. Each CDR3 protein gets one entry after TCRdb re-called the 5' RACE reads with MiXCR. Altogether just over 1 million distinct CDR3 sequences are present, around 43% being singletons, with the ten largest covering approximately 20%. The receptor comes from a woman aged 60-70 years in good health. The V gene is TRBV6-2 or TRBV6-3, the J gene TRBJ2-1, with D tentatively TRBD2 (6 bases). What was sequenced was blood. CDR3 in amino acids: CASSYQTSWDEQFF. The CDR3 DNA is TGTGCCAGCAGTTACCAGACTAGTTGGGATGAGCAGTTCTTC.